This T cell receptor (beta chain) comes out of a study of identical twins. Regarding the study as a whole: Monozygotic twins shared more out-of-frame TCR alpha than recombination models predicted.

This clonotype occurred many times. Its antigen is unidentified. TCRdb called the 5' RACE reads again in MiXCR, with one record for every CDR3 protein. Counted here are about 200,000 distinct CDR3 sequences, about 15% occurring once; the ten biggest clones make up 40%. The CDR3 sequence is 13 residues long. Trimming removed 8 bases from V and 10 bases from J; junction bases left unmatched: 6. The germline gives CDR1 MNHEY, CDR2 SMNVEV (reference sequence). Healthy Caucasian individuals made up all the donors. These same data were also listed under a study on T cells expressing NK-cell markers. This second study says: Anti-gamma-delta TCR antibody use in several experiments restricted sorting to alpha-beta TCR T cells. Of the CD8+ T cells in six donors, about 1.0-7.5% belonged to dominant NKG2C+ clonotypes.

The sequence was obtained from a young woman in good health. Sequencing was done on a sample of CD8+ T cells sorted from blood. The V and J genes are TRBV27 and TRBJ2-1; 12 bases are a match to TRBD2. CDR3 bases: TGTGCCAGCCGACTAGCGGGAGTAAACGAGCAGTTCTTC. Translated: CASRLAGVNEQFF.